The source of this T cell receptor (beta chain) is a study of T cell responses to AZD1222 COVID-19 vaccine. General study points: There were mostly white British donors and more females than males, and clonal diversity was possibly underestimated. Nearly half of spike-specific TCRs reportedly go after variant regions that carry no mutations. Spike was spanned by vaccine-associated CD4 TCRs, which were dominant at 160-218 and 743-854.

V was clipped by 5 bases and J by 6 bases, with 13 bases between them. The CDR3 has 14 residues. CDR1 SEHNR and CDR2 FQNEAQ come from the germline V gene (reference sequence). As to this clone: Antigen specificity is unknown.

Sequencing used immunoSEQ multiplex PCR; TCRdb keeps in-frame clones, though not all of them. Here the sample spans some 150,000 clones, about nine tenths being singletons. Sequenced here: peripheral blood, sampled on day 0 of MenACWY control vaccination. This chain links TRBV7-9 with TRBJ1-4; D is uncertain. This clonotype was sampled from an adult in good health. The CDR3 spells CASSPDGGYEKLFF. The CDR3 nucleotides are TGTGCCAGCAGCCCGGACGGAGGCTATGAAAAACTGTTTTTT.